These 25 T cell receptor beta chains were sequenced from one sample in a study of T cell repertoires in cytomegalovirus infection. No cognate antigen is known for these TCRs. TCRdb redid the calling of the reads with MiXCR, one entry per CDR3 protein. The table includes about 130,000 distinct CDR3 sequences, 24% detected once. Material: PBMCs, sequenced either directly or after in vitro stimulation (not recorded which). These receptors were taken from a human donor in good health (CMV status not recorded). Some clones in this sample may be carry-over from other donors' samples.

This clonotype was seen many times. The V gene is TRBV7-6, the J gene TRBJ2-1, with 10 bases matching TRBD2. V dropped 2 bases and J dropped 7; count of bases not matched to a gene: 11. The CDR3 runs 17 residues. Germline V lookup: CDR1 SGHVS, CDR2 FNYEAQ. CDR3 loop: CASSLTWASGRGNEQFF. CDR3 in DNA: TGTGCCAGCAGCTTAACGTGGGCTAGCGGGAGAGGGAATGAGCAGTTCTTC.

The rearrangement joins TRBV4-1 to TRBJ1-6, with 10 bases matching TRBD1. The trim removed 4 bases at V and 10 bases at J, leaving 19 bases unmatched. Germline V gives CDR1 MGHRA, CDR2 YSYEKL. This CDR3 region has 19 residues. The CDR3 spells CASSRDPAYGTGDQSPLHF. For the CDR3, the DNA is TGCGCCAGCAGCCGAGATCCGGCGTACGGGACAGGGGATCAGTCACCCCTCCACTTT.

In this sample, this clonotype turned up a few times. The V call is TRBV19, the J call TRBJ1-1, with 8 nucleotides matching TRBD1. CDR1 is LNHDA and CDR2 is SQIVND in the germline V gene (reference sequence). V shed 7 bases, J shed 2 bases, and the junction held 6 bases outside the gene matches. The CDR3 has 14 residues. The CDR3 nucleotides read TGTGCCAGTACCCGGACAGGGCCTAACACTGAAGCTTTCTTT. The encoded protein is CASTRTGPNTEAFF.

A remark on this clonotype: Compared with germline, one end of the junction differs, possibly owing to a read error. V gene TRBV12-3 or TRBV12-4 combines with J gene TRBJ1-3, with no clear D. The CDR3 extends over 14 amino acids. CDR3 protein: CDSSLASGRNTIYF. The DNA of the CDR3 is TGTGACAGCAGTTTAGCGTCGGGCAGAAACACCATATATTTT.

The chain combines TRBV18 with TRBJ1-2, with D tentatively TRBD1 (5 bases). Per the germline V gene, CDR1 is KGHSH and CDR2 is LQKENI. This CDR3 is built from 14 residues. The V end lost 2 bases, the J end lost 4 bases, and 11 bases lay between the germline ends. The chain's CDR3 is CASSPDDSSYGYTF. The CDR3 region has the DNA TGTGCCAGCTCACCAGACGACAGTTCCTATGGCTACACCTTC.

This clonotype was seen a few times. DNA of the CDR3: TGCAGTGCTAGGAACTTCCGCTCCTACGAGCAGTACTTC. This gives the protein CSARNFRSYEQYF. The chain links TRBV20-1 to TRBJ2-7; D unclear. CDR3 length: 13 amino acids. Germline V gene data show CDR1 as DFQATT and CDR2 as SNEGSKA (reference sequence). The V end was cut by 3 bases, the J end by 0 bases, with 9 bases between.

The chain carries TRBV27 and TRBJ1-1, with a weak D call TRBD1 (5 bases). Germline CDR1 is MNHEY and CDR2 is SMNVEV (reference sequence). The length of the CDR3 is 16 residues. V dropped 0 bases and J dropped 0 bases, with 11 bases sitting between them. The CDR3 DNA reads as TGTGCCAGCAGTTTATCGAGGGGTATACTGAACACTGAAGCTTTCTTT. It yields the protein CASSLSRGILNTEAFF.

This clonotype showed up many times. The chain recombines TRBV7-2 with TRBJ2-1; 8 nucleotides align to TRBD2. J lost 7 bases, V lost 1 base, and 12 bases had no gene match. This CDR3 spans 17 amino acids. In germline, CDR1 is SGHTA, CDR2 FQGNSA. CDR3 sequence (DNA): TGTGCCAGCAGCTTAGACCGGGGGGGGGCTAGCCATAATGAGCAGTTCTTC. Residues: CASSLDRGGASHNEQFF.

The chain is built from TRBV5-1 and TRBJ2-7, with D perhaps TRBD1 or TRBD2 (5 bases each). The V and J ends lost 4 bases and 6 bases respectively, with 23 bases between them. The germline CDR1 and CDR2 sequences are SGHRS and YFSETQ. This CDR3 comprises 16 residues. Here the CDR3 reads CASSTGRWGGSAEQYF. DNA for the CDR3: TGCGCCAGCAGCACGGGACGGTGGGGTGGGTCGGCCGAGCAGTACTTC.

The chain employs TRBV19 and TRBJ2-1; 9 bases are shared with TRBD2. The germline V gene encodes CDR1 LNHDA and CDR2 SQIVND (reference sequence). The CDR3 runs 15 residues. V lost 6 bases and J lost 4; bases outside the gene matches: 7. CDR3 protein: CASRRASGAYNEQFF. DNA for the CDR3: TGTGCCAGTAGACGCGCTAGCGGGGCTTACAATGAGCAGTTCTTC.

This clonotype was recorded at least ten times. This sequence joins TRBV7-2 and TRBJ1-5, with 7 bases matching TRBD1. The CDR3 is 17 residues long. The germline CDR1 and CDR2 sequences are SGHTA and FQGNSA. V lost 2 bases, J lost 1 base, and 8 bases stayed unmatched. CDR3: CASSLSPGQKSNQPQHF. The CDR3 DNA reads TGTGCCAGCAGCTTATCTCCGGGACAGAAAAGCAATCAGCCCCAGCATTTT.

The CDR3 DNA reads TGTGCCAGCAGCTTACATCAAATGAACACTGAAGCTTTCTTT. Translating gives CASSLHQMNTEAFF. The V call is TRBV7-9, the J call TRBJ1-1; D is unclear. V was cut by 2 bases and J by 0 bases, with 7 bases left in between. Germline V gene sequence: CDR1 SEHNR, CDR2 FQNEAQ (reference sequence). The CDR3 extends over 14 amino acids.

This clonotype was picked up many times. V and J are TRBV12-3 or TRBV12-4 and TRBJ2-5; no clear D. V was pared by 3 bases and J by 3 bases, with 11 bases between. This CDR3 comprises 14 residues. In nucleotides, the CDR3 is TGTGCCAGCAGTTTGTCGGGCGGCGAAGAGACCCAGTACTTC. Amino acids: CASSLSGGEETQYF.

This clonotype has at least ten counts. V usage is TRBV7-8 and J usage is TRBJ2-7; D unresolved. V was clipped by 5 bases and J by 1 base, with 12 bases between them. The CDR3 is 14 amino acids. The germline gives CDR1 SGHVS, CDR2 FQNEAQ. The CDR3 DNA reads as TGTGCCAGCAGCCCCGCTGAGATTTCCTACGAGCAGTACTTC. This codes for CASSPAEISYEQYF.

This clonotype was observed many times. This chain joins TRBV7-2 and TRBJ1-1; TRBD1 is a possible D gene (5 bases). V shed 0 bases and J shed 5 bases, with 16 bases lying between them. Per the germline V gene, CDR1 is SGHTA and CDR2 is FQGNSA. The CDR3 runs to 16 residues. Written as DNA, the CDR3 is TGTGCCAGCAGCTTAGCCCGGGGCCTGGGTGAAACTGAAGCTTTCTTT. The encoded protein is CASSLARGLGETEAFF.

The sample holds one count of this clonotype. The chain combines TRBV6-5 with TRBJ2-3; 10 bases agree with TRBD2. Germline-derived CDR1 and CDR2 are MNHEY and SVGAGI. The CDR3 is 16 amino acids. V gave up 1 base and J gave up 6 bases; unmatched junction bases: 7. DNA for the CDR3: TGTGCCAGCAGTTACTTGAGGCTAGCGGGAGCTGATACGCAGTATTTT. Translation: CASSYLRLAGADTQYF.

The rearrangement joins TRBV2 to TRBJ2-7, with D possibly matching TRBD1 (6 bases). Trimming left V 8 bases short and J 3 bases short, with 11 bases between. Germline-derived CDR1 and CDR2 are SNHLY and FYNNEI. This CDR3 region has 12 residues. The chain's CDR3 is CASHRVFYEQYF. CDR3 DNA sequence: TGTGCCAGCCACAGGGTTTTCTACGAGCAGTACTTC.

The genes are TRBV6-5 and TRBJ1-6, with a tentative D call TRBD1 (5 bases). CDR3 length: 21 amino acids. Trimming shortened V by 0 bases and J by 7 bases, and 28 bases separated the two germline ends. CDR1 and CDR2 (germline): MNHEY, SVGAGI. The CDR3 DNA is TGTGCCAGCAGTTACTCGTCGGTCGCAGGGAGGAACGTCCGAAGGAATTCACCCCTCCACTTT. Its translation: CASSYSSVAGRNVRRNSPLHF.

This clonotype was picked up a small number of times. The chain couples TRBV20-1 to TRBJ1-1; D is possibly TRBD1 (5 bases). The germline gives CDR1 DFQATT, CDR2 SNEGSKA (reference sequence). V lost 3 bases to trimming and J lost 5 bases, with 13 bases between them. This CDR3 contains 13 residues. This chain's CDR3 is CSASSGAVTEAFF. The DNA of the CDR3 is TGCAGTGCTAGTTCCGGGGCGGTGACTGAAGCTTTCTTT.

This sequence joins TRBV18 and TRBJ2-7; 12 bases are shared with TRBD2. CDR1 and CDR2 (germline): KGHSH, LQKENI. V lost 0 bases, J lost 3 bases, and 12 bases stayed unmatched. The CDR3 is made up of 19 amino acids. CDR3 DNA sequence: TGTGCCAGCTCACCACCGCGGGCCCCTCGACTAGCGGGAGACTACGAGCAGTACTTC. Translated: CASSPPRAPRLAGDYEQYF.

This rearrangement joins TRBV7-9 to TRBJ2-2, with D possibly matching TRBD2 (7 bases). From germline, CDR1 is SEHNR and CDR2 FQNEAQ (reference sequence). Trimming left V 11 bases short and J 0 bases short, with 16 bases between. This CDR3 contains 15 residues. This chain's CDR3 is CAATGGPTNTGELFF. The CDR3 coding sequence is TGTGCCGCGACCGGGGGGCCCACGAACACCGGGGAGCTGTTTTTT. The variable domain in full, with the rest retrieved from reference TRBV7-9 and TRBJ2-2, is DTGVSQNPRHKITKRGQNVTFRCDPISEHNRLYWYRQTLGQGPEFLTYFQNEAQLEKSRLLSDRFSAERPKGSFSTLEIQRTEQGDSAMYLCAATGGPTNTGELFFGEGSRLTVL.

This rearrangement joins TRBV20-1 to TRBJ1-5; the match to TRBD1 covers 9 bases. This CDR3 has 15 amino acids. V shed 1 base and J 5 bases; nucleotides not matched to a gene: 6. CDR1 and CDR2 (germline): DFQATT, SNEGSKA (reference sequence). The CDR3 bases are TGCAGTGCTAGAGGGGACAGGGCTGGTGATCAGCCCCAGCATTTT. It encodes CSARGDRAGDQPQHF.

This chain connects TRBV5-4 to TRBJ2-1; D may be TRBD2 (6 bases). Trimming stripped 8 bases from V and 0 bases from J, with 12 bases between. The CDR3 runs to 14 residues. Germline lookup yields CDR1 SGHNT and CDR2 YYREEE (reference sequence). CDR3 loop: CASWAGSSYNEQFF. CDR3 nucleotides: TGTGCCAGTTGGGCCGGGAGCTCCTACAATGAGCAGTTCTTC.

The rearrangement joins TRBV19 to TRBJ2-1, with 10 nucleotides matching TRBD1. Trimming took 2 bases from V and 6 from J; bases not matched to a gene: 7. Germline V gene data show CDR1 as LNHDA and CDR2 as SQIVND (reference sequence). The CDR3 contains 16 residues. The CDR3 region has the DNA TGTGCCAGTAGTATAATACGAGGGACAGGGGTCAATGAGCAGTTCTTC. Translation gives CASSIIRGTGVNEQFF. Full variable domain (outside the CDR3, taken from reference TRBV19 and TRBJ2-1): DGGITQSPKYLFRKEGQNVTLSCEQNLNHDAMYWYRQDPGQGLRLIYYSQIVNDFQKGDIAEGYSVSREKKESFPLTVTSAQKNPTAFYLCASSIIRGTGVNEQFFGPGTRLTVL.

V is TRBV20-1 and J is TRBJ2-1; D is possibly TRBD1 or TRBD2 (5 bases each). Trimming shortened V by 4 bases and J by 5 bases, and 15 bases separated the two germline ends. CDR3 length equals 14 residues. The germline V gene has CDR1 DFQATT and CDR2 SNEGSKA (reference sequence). The CDR3 DNA reads as TGCAGTGCTATAAGGGGCCCGGGACACAATGAGCAGTTCTTC. This codes for CSAIRGPGHNEQFF.